Presented here are 15 T cell receptor beta chains from one specimen sequenced in a study of early T cells in non-severe SARS-CoV-2 infection. TCRdb independently ran MiXCR on the 5' RACE reads; one entry per CDR3 protein. The sample records 70,000 to 95,000 distinct CDR3 sequences, roughly 9.6% being singletons. Sequenced material: whole blood. The receptors shown here come from an adult who was a healthcare worker with PCR-confirmed SARS-CoV-2 infection or an uninfected control (not recorded which).

This clonotype has ten or more counts. V and J are TRBV20-1 and TRBJ2-1, with D unresolved. Trimming pared 5 bases from V and 3 bases from J, leaving 8 bases between. CDR1 is DFQATT, CDR2 SNEGSKA, per germline (reference sequence). The CDR3 sequence is 12 residues long. The CDR3 nucleotides are TGCAGTGCTTGGGTTAGCTACAATGAGCAGTTCTTC. This gives the protein CSAWVSYNEQFF.

This sequence joins TRBV19 and TRBJ2-4; D unclear. Germline V gene data show CDR1 as LNHDA and CDR2 as SQIVND (reference sequence). This CDR3 region has 12 residues. V gave up 4 bases and J gave up 6 bases, with 7 bases separating them. The CDR3, as DNA: TGTGCCAGTAGTAGGGCCGGAAACATTCAGTACTTC. Translating gives CASSRAGNIQYF.

The sample holds many counts of this clonotype. The chain has TRBV6-6 and TRBJ2-3, with unresolved D. The CDR3 has 16 residues. CDR1 and CDR2 from the germline V gene are MNHNY and SVGAGI (reference sequence). V lost 7 bases and J lost 2, with 19 bases in between. The DNA for the CDR3 is TGTGCCAGCACCGACGATCGGTTTGATTTCACAGATACGCAGTATTTT. This gives the protein CASTDDRFDFTDTQYF.

The chain joins TRBV29-1 to TRBJ2-1; possible D gene TRBD2, 5 bases. The CDR3 has 16 residues. Germline V CDR1 and CDR2: SQVTM, ANQGSEA. V lost 3 bases to trimming and J lost 0 bases, with 15 bases between them. The CDR3 nucleotides are TGCAGCGTTGAGACGCCTAGCTTACCCTCCTACAATGAGCAGTTCTTC. Protein product: CSVETPSLPSYNEQFF.

This chain connects TRBV7-9 to TRBJ1-3; D uncertain. Trimming removed 1 base at V and 3 bases at J, with 4 bases between. The CDR3 is made up of 13 amino acids. CDR1 and CDR2 (germline): SEHNR, FQNEAQ (reference sequence). The CDR3 sequence: CASSLGGGNTIYF. The CDR3 DNA sequence: TGTGCCAGCAGCTTAGGAGGTGGAAACACCATATATTTT.

This clonotype was seen ten or more times. The rearrangement joins TRBV20-1 to TRBJ2-1, with D tentatively TRBD2 (5 bases). Germline values: CDR1 DFQATT, CDR2 SNEGSKA (reference sequence). Trimming took off 4 bases at V and 5 bases at J, with 12 bases between the two ends. There are 13 residues in the CDR3. The CDR3 DNA reads as TGCAGTGCTATGGAAGCGGTCCACAATGAGCAGTTCTTC. Protein: CSAMEAVHNEQFF.

This clonotype was counted a few times. The chain recombines TRBV5-1 with TRBJ2-2; D gene ambiguous. The CDR3 is 16 amino acids. V was pared by 0 bases and J by 0 bases, with 9 bases between. Looked up from germline, CDR1 is SGHRS and CDR2 is YFSETQ. CDR3 coding DNA: TGCGCCAGCAGCTTGGCCGCCCTCACGAACACCGGGGAGCTGTTTTTT. It is translated as CASSLAALTNTGELFF.

This clonotype was observed at least ten times. The CDR3, as DNA: TGCAGTGCTCTCTCGGGACAGTTAAACACTGAAGCTTTCTTT. Amino acids: CSALSGQLNTEAFF. V gene TRBV20-1 combines with J gene TRBJ1-1; 7 bases match TRBD1. CDR1 and CDR2 from the germline V gene are DFQATT and SNEGSKA (reference sequence). The CDR3 consists of 14 residues. Germline trimming cut 5 bases from V and 2 bases from J; bases unmatched to any gene: 8.

At least ten counts were recorded for this clonotype. V and J are TRBV9 and TRBJ2-5; D might be TRBD1 (7 bases). V was pared by 2 bases and J by 1 base, with 12 bases between. The CDR3 consists of 15 residues. The germline CDR1 and CDR2 sequences are SGDLS and YYNGEE. The CDR3 spells CASSVGGQIQETQYF. The CDR3 nucleotides read TGTGCCAGCAGCGTCGGGGGACAGATCCAAGAGACCCAGTACTTC.

This clonotype was counted ten times or more. The chain couples TRBV7-2 to TRBJ2-7; D might be TRBD2 (6 bases). Germline V CDR1 and CDR2: SGHTA, FQGNSA. The ends were cut back, 5 bases at V and 2 bases at J, with 7 bases in the middle. The CDR3 has 12 amino acids. CDR3 loop: CASSPGAYEQYF. CDR3 in DNA: TGTGCCAGCAGCCCGGGGGCCTACGAGCAGTACTTC.

The gene calls are TRBV5-5 and TRBJ2-7; 7 nucleotides agree with TRBD2. J gave up 4 bases and V 2 bases, and 9 bases lay outside the gene matches. CDR3 length: 15 amino acids. Germline CDR1 reads SGHKS; CDR2 reads YYEKEE (reference sequence). This chain's CDR3 is CASSFGEGFGYEQYF. The CDR3 bases are TGTGCCAGCAGCTTCGGGGAGGGATTTGGGTACGAGCAGTACTTC.

A word on this clonotype: Being one base from a much bigger clone, this may be a read error. The rearrangement joins TRBV12-3 or TRBV12-4 to TRBJ2-7, with 9 bases fitting TRBD2. The trim removed 7 bases at V and 8 bases at J, leaving 12 bases unmatched. The CDR3 has 14 amino acids. CDR3 in DNA: TGTGCCAGCACCGTATCTAGCGGGGCGTACAAGCAGTACTTC. It is translated as CASTVSSGAYKQYF.

This clonotype has a count of ten or more. The V call is TRBV10-3, the J call TRBJ2-7; 8 bases align to TRBD1. Germline V lookup: CDR1 ENHRY, CDR2 SYGVKD. V shed 10 bases, J shed 1 base, and the junction held 6 bases outside the gene matches. The CDR3 extends over 13 amino acids. CDR3 protein: CATGQGPSYEQYF. The CDR3 DNA is TGTGCCACCGGACAGGGCCCTTCCTACGAGCAGTACTTC.

This clonotype was counted only a few times. The chain joins TRBV27 to TRBJ2-2, with D maybe TRBD1 (6 bases). CDR1 MNHEY and CDR2 SMNVEV come from the germline V gene (reference sequence). The length of the CDR3 is 14 residues. The germline V and J ends were trimmed by 6 bases and 4 bases, with 12 bases remaining between them. This chain's CDR3 is CASRRQVATGELFF. DNA for the CDR3: TGTGCCAGCAGAAGACAGGTCGCCACCGGGGAGCTGTTTTTT.

This clonotype was picked up many times. The gene calls are TRBV12-3 or TRBV12-4 and TRBJ2-7; 12 bases line up with TRBD2. The CDR3 spans 18 residues. V shed 2 bases and J 1 base; nucleotides not matched to a gene: 9. The CDR3 DNA reads TGTGCCAGCAGTTTACTAGCGGGAGGGCCCAGCGGGTCCTACGAGCAGTACTTC. It yields the protein CASSLLAGGPSGSYEQYF.